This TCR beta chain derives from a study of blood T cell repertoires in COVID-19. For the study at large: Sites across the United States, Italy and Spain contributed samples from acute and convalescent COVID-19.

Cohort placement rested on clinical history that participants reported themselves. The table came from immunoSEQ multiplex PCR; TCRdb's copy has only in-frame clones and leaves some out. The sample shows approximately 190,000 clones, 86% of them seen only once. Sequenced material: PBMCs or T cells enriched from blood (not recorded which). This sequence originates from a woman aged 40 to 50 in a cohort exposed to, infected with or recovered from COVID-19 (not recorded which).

The CDR3 nucleotides are TGTGCCAGTAGTATGCCGCCTAGCGGGATTGAGACCCAGTACTTC. This gives the protein CASSMPPSGIETQYF. This sequence joins TRBV19 and TRBJ2-5; 9 nucleotides match TRBD2. Germline trimming cut 3 bases from V and 5 bases from J; bases unmatched to any gene: 7. This CDR3 has 15 residues. CDR1 is LNHDA, CDR2 SQIVND, per germline (reference sequence).